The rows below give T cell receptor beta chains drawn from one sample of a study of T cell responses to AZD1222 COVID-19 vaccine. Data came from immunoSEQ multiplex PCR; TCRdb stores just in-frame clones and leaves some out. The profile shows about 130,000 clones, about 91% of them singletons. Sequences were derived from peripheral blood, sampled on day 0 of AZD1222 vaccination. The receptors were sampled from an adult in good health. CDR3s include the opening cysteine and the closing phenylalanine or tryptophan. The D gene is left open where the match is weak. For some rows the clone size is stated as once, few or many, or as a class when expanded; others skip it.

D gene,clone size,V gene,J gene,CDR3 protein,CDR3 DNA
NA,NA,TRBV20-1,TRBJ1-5,CSASFGFISNQPQHF,TGCAGTGCTAGTTTTGGGTTTATAAGCAATCAGCCCCAGCATTTT
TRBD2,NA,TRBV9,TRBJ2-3,CASSVVSGGSSSTDTQYF,TGTGCCAGCAGCGTAGTTAGCGGGGGCTCCTCTAGCACAGATACGCAGTATTTT
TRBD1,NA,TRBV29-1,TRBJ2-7,CSVQAGTGTREQYF,TGCAGCGTTCAAGCCGGGACAGGGACGAGGGAGCAGTACTTC
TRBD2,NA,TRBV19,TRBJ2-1,CASSKTSGVPNEQFF,TGTGCCAGTAGTAAAACTAGCGGGGTCCCTAATGAGCAGTTCTTC
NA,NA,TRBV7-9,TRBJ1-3,CASSFPRGAGNTIYF,TGTGCCAGCAGCTTCCCGCGCGGGGCTGGAAACACCATATATTTT
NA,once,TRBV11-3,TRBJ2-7,CASSSLQGSEQYF,TGTGCCAGCAGCTCCCTCCAAGGTTCCGAGCAGTACTTC
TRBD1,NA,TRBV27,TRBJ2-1,CASSLQGEGTGYNEQFF,TGTGCCAGCAGTTTACAAGGGGAAGGGACAGGTTACAATGAGCAGTTCTTC
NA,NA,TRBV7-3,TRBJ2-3,CASSLTGRSTDTQYF,TGTGCCAGCAGCTTAACCGGCAGGTCCACAGATACGCAGTATTTT
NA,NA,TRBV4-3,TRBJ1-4,CASSRRANEKLFF,TGCGCCAGCAGCCGGCGGGCTAATGAAAAACTGTTTTTT
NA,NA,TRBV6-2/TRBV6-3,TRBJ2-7,CASSRQYEQYF,TGTGCCAGCAGTCGCCAGTACGAGCAGTACTTC
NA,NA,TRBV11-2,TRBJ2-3,CASNPGAVTTDTQYF,TGTGCCAGCAACCCGGGGGCGGTTACCACAGATACGCAGTATTTT
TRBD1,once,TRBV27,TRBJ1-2,CASSWAGTGGGGYTF,TGTGCCAGCAGTTGGGCCGGGACAGGGGGTGGTGGCTACACCTTC
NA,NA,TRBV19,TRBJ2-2,CASSMGRTGELFF,TGTGCCAGTAGTATGGGGAGGACCGGGGAGCTGTTTTTT
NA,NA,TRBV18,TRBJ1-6,CASSLFTGGRDDSPLHF,TGTGCCAGCTCACTATTCACGGGAGGCAGGGATGATTCACCCCTCCACTTT
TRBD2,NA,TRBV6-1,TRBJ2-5,CASSSALAGPQTQYF,TGTGCCAGCAGCTCGGCACTAGCGGGGCCCCAGACCCAGTACTTC
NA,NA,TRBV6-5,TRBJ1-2,CASSYSAVYYYGYTF,TGTGCCAGCAGTTACTCCGCAGTGTACTACTATGGCTACACCTTC
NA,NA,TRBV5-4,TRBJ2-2,CASSWGPLSNTGELFF,TGTGCCAGCAGCTGGGGGCCCCTTTCGAACACCGGGGAGCTGTTTTTT
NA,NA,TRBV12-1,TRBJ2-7,CASSFPSHLRAPYEQYF,TGTGCCAGCAGCTTTCCCTCCCACCTTAGAGCCCCGTACGAGCAGTACTTC
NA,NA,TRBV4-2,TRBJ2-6,CASSQDRASGANVLTF,TGTGCCAGCAGCCAAGACAGGGCCTCTGGGGCCAACGTCCTGACTTTC
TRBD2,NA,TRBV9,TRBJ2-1,CASSASGGALYEQFF,TGTGCCAGCAGCGCTAGCGGGGGGGCCCTCTATGAGCAGTTCTTC
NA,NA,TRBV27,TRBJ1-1,CASSSGGNTEAFF,TGTGCCAGCAGTTCCGGGGGAAACACTGAAGCTTTCTTT
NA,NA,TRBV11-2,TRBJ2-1,CASSPPSGPYYNEQFF,TGTGCCAGCAGCCCCCCCAGCGGGCCCTACTACAATGAGCAGTTCTTC
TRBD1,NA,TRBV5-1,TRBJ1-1,CASMERTGPSTEAFF,TGCGCCAGCATGGAGCGGACAGGGCCGAGCACTGAAGCTTTCTTT
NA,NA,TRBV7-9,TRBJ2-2,CASSPPGGELFF,TGTGCCAGCAGCCCTCCCGGCGGGGAGCTGTTTTTT
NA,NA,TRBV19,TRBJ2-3,CASSVDTLVGDTQYF,TGTGCCAGTAGTGTCGACACTCTCGTGGGAGATACGCAGTATTTT
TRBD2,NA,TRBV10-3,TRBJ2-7,CAISEPERGNYEQYF,TGTGCCATCAGTGAGCCCGAGCGGGGTAACTACGAGCAGTACTTC
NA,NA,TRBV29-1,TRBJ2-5,CSVYEGTGQETQYF,TGCAGCGTTTACGAGGGAACGGGGCAAGAGACCCAGTACTTC
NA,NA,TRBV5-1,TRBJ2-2,CASGGGLGTGELFF,TGCGCCAGCGGCGGGGGCCTGGGAACCGGGGAGCTGTTTTTT
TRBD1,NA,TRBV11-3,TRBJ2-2,CASSRRQGSNTGELFF,TGTGCCAGCAGCCGAAGACAGGGGTCGAACACCGGGGAGCTGTTTTTT
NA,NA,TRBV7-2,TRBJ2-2,CASSLSVTGELFF,TGTGCCAGCAGCTTATCCGTTACCGGGGAGCTGTTTTTT
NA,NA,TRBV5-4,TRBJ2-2,CASSRLGGLNTGELFF,TGTGCCAGCAGCCGCTTGGGGGGGCTTAACACCGGGGAGCTGTTTTTT
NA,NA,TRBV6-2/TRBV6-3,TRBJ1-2,CASSTLTVFYGYTF,TGTGCCAGCAGTACATTGACAGTTTTCTATGGCTACACCTTC
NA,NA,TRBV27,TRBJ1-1,CASSRPGLGPEAFF,TGTGCCAGCAGCCGACCAGGTTTAGGTCCTGAAGCTTTCTTT
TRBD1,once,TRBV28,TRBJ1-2,CASSFLTGGRYGYTF,TGTGCCAGCAGTTTCCTGACAGGGGGTCGATATGGCTACACCTTC
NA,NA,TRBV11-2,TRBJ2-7,CASSLAGPDNLYEQYF,TGTGCCAGCAGCTTAGCAGGCCCAGATAATCTCTACGAGCAGTACTTC
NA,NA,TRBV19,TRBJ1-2,CASSIGPVTANYGYTF,TGTGCCAGTAGTATAGGCCCCGTTACAGCCAACTATGGCTACACCTTC
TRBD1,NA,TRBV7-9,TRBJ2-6,CASSPEGTDGSGANVLTF,TGTGCCAGCAGCCCAGAGGGGACAGACGGGTCTGGGGCCAACGTCCTGACTTTC
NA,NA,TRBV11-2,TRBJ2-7,CASSPGRSYEQYF,TGTGCCAGCTCCCCGGGGCGCTCCTACGAGCAGTACTTC
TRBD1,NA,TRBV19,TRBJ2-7,CASSIRGQNTYEQYF,TGTGCCAGTAGTATTAGGGGACAGAACACCTACGAGCAGTACTTC